This T cell receptor (beta chain) was sequenced during a study of blood T cells in healthy people across ages. General study findings and limits: Diversity was higher, and naive CD4+ cells more numerous, in long-lived donors than in aged donors.

The second PCR ran about 6 to 12 cycles with a sample-barcoded 5' primer and J-beta primers. TCRdb analysed the 5' RACE reads with MiXCR anew, one entry per CDR3 protein. Seen here are some 890,000 distinct CDR3 sequences, 25% to 30% observed once, and the top ten hold approximately 10%. Points on this clonotype: Its matching antigen is unknown.

From germline, CDR1 is SGHRS and CDR2 YFSETQ. This CDR3 is 14 amino acids long. V shed 4 bases and J 3 bases; nucleotides not matched to a gene: 4. The same sample was also studied in work on T cells of mothers and their children. From that second work: All RNA that had been extracted was used for cDNA synthesis at around 1.4 ug per 15 ul.

This clonotype originated in a woman between 40 and 55 years old in good health. The chain recombines TRBV5-1 with TRBJ1-1; 9 bases fit TRBD1. Sample: blood. CDR3 DNA: TGCGCCAGCAGCCTTGACAGGGGGGACACTGAAGCTTTCTTT. This translates into CASSLDRGDTEAFF. Supplemented by reference TRBV5-1 and TRBJ1-1, the full variable domain reads KAGVTQTPRYLIKTRGQQVTLSCSPISGHRSVSWYQQTPGQGLQFLFEYFSETQRNKGNFPGRFSGRQFSNSRSEMNVSTLELGDSALYLCASSLDRGDTEAFFGQGTRLTVV.